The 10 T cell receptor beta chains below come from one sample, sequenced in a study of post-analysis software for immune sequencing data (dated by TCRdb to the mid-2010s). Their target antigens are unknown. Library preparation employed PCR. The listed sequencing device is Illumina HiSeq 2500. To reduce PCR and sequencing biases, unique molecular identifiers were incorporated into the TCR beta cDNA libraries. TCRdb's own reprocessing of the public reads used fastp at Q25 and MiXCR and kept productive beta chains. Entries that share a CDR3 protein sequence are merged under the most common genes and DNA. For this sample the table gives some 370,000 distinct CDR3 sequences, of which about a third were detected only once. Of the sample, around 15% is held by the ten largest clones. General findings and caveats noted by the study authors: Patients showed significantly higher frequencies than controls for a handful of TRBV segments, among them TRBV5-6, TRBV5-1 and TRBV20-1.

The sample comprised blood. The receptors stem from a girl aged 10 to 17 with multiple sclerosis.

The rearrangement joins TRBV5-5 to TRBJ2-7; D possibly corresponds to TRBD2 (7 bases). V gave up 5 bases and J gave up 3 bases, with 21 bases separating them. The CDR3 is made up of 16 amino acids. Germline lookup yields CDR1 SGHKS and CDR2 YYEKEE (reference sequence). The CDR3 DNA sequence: TGTGCCAGCAGGATGGGGGGGCCTTATGCTATCTACGAGCAGTACTTC. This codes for CASRMGGPYAIYEQYF.

The CDR3 sequence is CASSYSTNQETQYF. The CDR3 bases are TGTGCCAGCAGTTACTCGACCAACCAAGAGACCCAGTACTTC. This chain uses TRBV6-2 or TRBV6-3 with TRBJ2-5, with D hard to call. The CDR3 is 14 amino acids. Germline assignment: CDR1 MNHEY and CDR2 SVGEGT. Trimming cost V 0 bases and J 0 bases, with 5 bases left between them.

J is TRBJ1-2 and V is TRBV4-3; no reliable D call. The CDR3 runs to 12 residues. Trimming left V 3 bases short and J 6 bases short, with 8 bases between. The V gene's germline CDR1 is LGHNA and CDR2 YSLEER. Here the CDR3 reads CASSHPGHGYTF. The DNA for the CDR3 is TGCGCCAGCAGCCATCCAGGCCATGGCTACACCTTC.

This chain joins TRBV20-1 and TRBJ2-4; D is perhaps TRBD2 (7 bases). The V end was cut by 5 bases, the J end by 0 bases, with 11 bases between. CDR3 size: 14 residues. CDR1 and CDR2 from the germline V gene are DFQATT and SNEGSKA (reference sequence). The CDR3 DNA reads TGCAGTGCTCCGGGGGGCTCAGCCAAAAACATTCAGTACTTC. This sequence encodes CSAPGGSAKNIQYF.

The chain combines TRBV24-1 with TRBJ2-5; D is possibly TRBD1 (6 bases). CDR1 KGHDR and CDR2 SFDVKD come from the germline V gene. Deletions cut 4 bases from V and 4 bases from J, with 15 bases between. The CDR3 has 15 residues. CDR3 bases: TGTGCCACCAGTGACCCCACAGGGACGGGAGAGACCCAGTACTTC. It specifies CATSDPTGTGETQYF.

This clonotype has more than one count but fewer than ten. The DNA for the CDR3 is TGCAGCGTTGAACCCCCTGGACGGGGAGGGGACTGGCGCTATGGCTACACCTTC. It translates to CSVEPPGRGGDWRYGYTF. The chain has TRBV29-1 and TRBJ1-2, with D tentatively TRBD1 (5 bases). Trimming took off 2 bases at V and 4 bases at J, with 26 bases between the two ends. Germline CDR1 is SQVTM and CDR2 is ANQGSEA. The CDR3 extends over 18 amino acids.

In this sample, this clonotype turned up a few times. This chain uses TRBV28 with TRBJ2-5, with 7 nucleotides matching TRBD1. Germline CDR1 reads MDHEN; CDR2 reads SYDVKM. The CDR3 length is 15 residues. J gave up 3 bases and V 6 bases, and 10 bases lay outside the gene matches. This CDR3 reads CASRKRGREKETQYF. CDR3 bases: TGTGCCAGCAGAAAGAGGGGGCGAGAAAAAGAGACCCAGTACTTC. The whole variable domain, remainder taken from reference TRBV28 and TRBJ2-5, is DVKVTQSSRYLVKRTGEKVFLECVQDMDHENMFWYRQDPGLGLRLIYFSYDVKMKEKGDIPEGYSVSREKKERFSLILESASTNQTSMYLCASRKRGREKETQYFGPGTRLLVL.

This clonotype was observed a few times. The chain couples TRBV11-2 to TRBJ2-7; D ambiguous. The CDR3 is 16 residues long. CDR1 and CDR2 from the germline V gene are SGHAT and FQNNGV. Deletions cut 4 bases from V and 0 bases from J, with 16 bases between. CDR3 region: CASSSLRARSSYEQYF. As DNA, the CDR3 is TGTGCCAGCAGCTCCCTTCGGGCCAGAAGCTCCTACGAGCAGTACTTC.

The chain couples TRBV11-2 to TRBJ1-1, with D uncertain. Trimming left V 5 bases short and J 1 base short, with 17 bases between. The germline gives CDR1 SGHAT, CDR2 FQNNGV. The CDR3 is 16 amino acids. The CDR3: CASSPLWSRRNTEAFF. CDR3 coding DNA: TGTGCCAGCAGCCCCCTGTGGAGCAGGAGGAACACTGAAGCTTTCTTT.

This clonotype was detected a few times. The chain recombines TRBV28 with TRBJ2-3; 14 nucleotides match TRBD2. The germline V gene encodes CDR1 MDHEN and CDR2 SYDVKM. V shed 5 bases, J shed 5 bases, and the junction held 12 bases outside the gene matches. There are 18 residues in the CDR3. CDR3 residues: CASSPGLAGVRWEDTQYF. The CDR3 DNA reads TGTGCCAGCAGTCCGGGACTAGCGGGAGTGAGATGGGAAGATACGCAGTATTTT.